This TCR beta chain came from a study of cytomegalovirus exposure and HLA in healthy donors. The study, taken as a whole, reports: CMV serostatus stood as the only immune exposure information on hand. A later analysis linked a missense DCLRE1C variant to TCR beta V- and J-gene trimming. Accurate HLA-A and HLA-B prediction from TCR beta sequences was reported for most subjects.

PCR was performed using 60 Vbeta and 13 Jbeta primers. TCRdb keeps only in-frame clones here, not all; method: immunoSEQ multiplex PCR. The table for this sample gives roughly 79,000 clones. Notes on this clone: No antigen is known for it. The junction does not match germline at one end; this may be a read error.

Material: PBMCs. The clonotype was recovered from a man younger than 45 in good health and CMV-seronegative.

In DNA, the CDR3 is TGTGCCAGCACCTTAGAAGCGGGAGGCACCTACGAGCAGTACTTC. Amino acids: CASTLEAGGTYEQYF. J is TRBJ2-7 and V is TRBV7-2; 9 nucleotides match TRBD2. Germline CDR1 SGHTA, CDR2 FQGNSA. This CDR3 has 15 amino acids.